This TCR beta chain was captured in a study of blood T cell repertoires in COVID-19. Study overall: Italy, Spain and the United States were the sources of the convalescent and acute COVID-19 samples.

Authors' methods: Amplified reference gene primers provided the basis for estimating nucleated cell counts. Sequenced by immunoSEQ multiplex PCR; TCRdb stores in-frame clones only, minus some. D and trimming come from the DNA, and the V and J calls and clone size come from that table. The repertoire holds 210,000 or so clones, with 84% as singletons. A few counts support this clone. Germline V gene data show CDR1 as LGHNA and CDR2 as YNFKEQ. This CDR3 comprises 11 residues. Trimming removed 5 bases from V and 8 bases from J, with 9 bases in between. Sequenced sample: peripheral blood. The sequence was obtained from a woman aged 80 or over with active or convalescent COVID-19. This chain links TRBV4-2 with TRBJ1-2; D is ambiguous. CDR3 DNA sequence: TGTGCCAGCAGCTCGAACTGGGGCTACACCTTC. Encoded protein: CASSSNWGYTF.